A selection of T cell receptor beta chains follows, all from one sample in a study of T cell responses to AZD1222 COVID-19 vaccine. The assay was immunoSEQ multiplex PCR, and TCRdb's table has in-frame clones only and misses some. The sample includes more than 75,000 clones, roughly nine tenths of them seen just once. The material was peripheral blood, obtained on day 0 of AZD1222 vaccination. These receptors came from an adult in good health. CDR3s include the opening cysteine and the closing phenylalanine or tryptophan. The D gene is left open where the match is weak. Only part of the rows carry a size: once, few, many, or a class if the clone is expanded.

V gene: TRBV28
D gene: NA
J gene: TRBJ2-2
clone size: NA
CDR3 protein: CASSFSPGTRITGELFF
CDR3 DNA: TGTGCCAGCAGTTTTTCCCCCGGGACACGGATCACCGGGGAGCTGTTTTTT

V gene: TRBV15
D gene: NA
J gene: TRBJ1-6
clone size: NA
CDR3 protein: CATLTGHSEDNSPLHF
CDR3 DNA: TGTGCCACCCTTACTGGACACTCCGAGGATAATTCACCCCTCCACTTT

V gene: TRBV7-9
D gene: TRBD2
J gene: TRBJ2-2
clone size: NA
CDR3 protein: CASSFRREGTGELFF
CDR3 DNA: TGTGCCAGCAGCTTTCGGCGGGAGGGAACCGGGGAGCTGTTTTTT

V gene: TRBV28
D gene: NA
J gene: TRBJ2-4
clone size: NA
CDR3 protein: CASSYGLAKNIQYF
CDR3 DNA: TGTGCCAGCAGTTATGGGCTAGCCAAAAACATTCAGTACTTC

V gene: TRBV25-1
D gene: NA
J gene: TRBJ2-1
clone size: NA
CDR3 protein: CASNRAYNEQFF
CDR3 DNA: TGTGCCAGCAACAGGGCTTACAATGAGCAGTTCTTC

V gene: TRBV6-5
D gene: TRBD1
J gene: TRBJ2-7
clone size: NA
CDR3 protein: CASSGAGTGAYEQYF
CDR3 DNA: TGTGCCAGCAGCGGGGCGGGGACAGGGGCCTACGAGCAGTACTTC

V gene: TRBV4-3
D gene: TRBD1
J gene: TRBJ1-6
clone size: NA
CDR3 protein: CASSQRGQTNSPLHF
CDR3 DNA: TGCGCCAGCAGCCAACGGGGACAGACAAATTCACCCCTCCACTTT

V gene: TRBV5-1
D gene: NA
J gene: TRBJ1-1
clone size: NA
CDR3 protein: CASSLDGERRTEAFF
CDR3 DNA: TGCGCCAGCAGCTTGGACGGGGAGCGGCGCACTGAAGCTTTCTTT

V gene: TRBV12-5
D gene: NA
J gene: TRBJ1-5
clone size: NA
CDR3 protein: CASAPDSNQPQHF
CDR3 DNA: TGTGCTAGTGCCCCGGATAGCAATCAGCCCCAGCATTTT

V gene: TRBV10-3
D gene: NA
J gene: TRBJ2-4
clone size: once
CDR3 protein: CAISVQIGSVDIQYF
CDR3 DNA: TGTGCCATCAGTGTACAGATCGGGTCTGTGGACATTCAGTACTTC

V gene: TRBV7-9
D gene: TRBD1
J gene: TRBJ1-2
clone size: NA
CDR3 protein: CASSPDRGYGYTF
CDR3 DNA: TGTGCCAGCAGCCCCGACAGGGGTTATGGCTACACCTTC

V gene: TRBV2
D gene: NA
J gene: TRBJ2-2
clone size: NA
CDR3 protein: CASSKIVGAGELFF
CDR3 DNA: TGTGCCAGCAGTAAGATAGTCGGCGCCGGGGAGCTGTTTTTT

V gene: TRBV5-6
D gene: NA
J gene: TRBJ2-1
clone size: NA
CDR3 protein: CASSLAGTATLYEQFF
CDR3 DNA: TGTGCCAGCAGCTTGGCGGGAACCGCCACCCTCTATGAGCAGTTCTTC

V gene: TRBV3-1/TRBV3-2
D gene: NA
J gene: TRBJ2-2
clone size: NA
CDR3 protein: CASSRSEGTGELFF
CDR3 DNA: TGTGCCAGCAGCCGTTCTGAGGGGACCGGGGAGCTGTTTTTT

V gene: TRBV27
D gene: NA
J gene: TRBJ2-3
clone size: once
CDR3 protein: CASSPSPPRGYGTDTQYF
CDR3 DNA: TGTGCCAGCAGCCCCTCCCCCCCTCGGGGGTATGGCACAGATACGCAGTATTTT

V gene: TRBV10-3
D gene: TRBD1
J gene: TRBJ2-3
clone size: NA
CDR3 protein: CAIRDRVLSLQYF
CDR3 DNA: TGTGCCATCAGAGACAGGGTGCTTAGTCTGCAGTATTTT

V gene: TRBV28
D gene: NA
J gene: TRBJ2-4
clone size: NA
CDR3 protein: CASSFLFRGTKNIQYF
CDR3 DNA: TGTGCCAGCAGTTTTCTTTTCCGGGGGACCAAAAACATTCAGTACTTC

V gene: TRBV3-1/TRBV3-2
D gene: NA
J gene: TRBJ2-2
clone size: NA
CDR3 protein: CASSQSGTSNTGELFF
CDR3 DNA: TGTGCCAGCAGCCAATCGGGGACCTCGAACACCGGGGAGCTGTTTTTT

V gene: TRBV5-1
D gene: TRBD2
J gene: TRBJ2-1
clone size: NA
CDR3 protein: CASSLVAGTSGEQFF
CDR3 DNA: TGCGCCAGCAGCTTGGTGGCCGGGACTAGCGGAGAGCAGTTCTTC

V gene: TRBV6-2/TRBV6-3
D gene: NA
J gene: TRBJ1-5
clone size: NA
CDR3 protein: CASSAGTPKGDQPQHF
CDR3 DNA: TGTGCCAGCAGCGCTGGGACACCTAAGGGCGATCAGCCCCAGCATTTT